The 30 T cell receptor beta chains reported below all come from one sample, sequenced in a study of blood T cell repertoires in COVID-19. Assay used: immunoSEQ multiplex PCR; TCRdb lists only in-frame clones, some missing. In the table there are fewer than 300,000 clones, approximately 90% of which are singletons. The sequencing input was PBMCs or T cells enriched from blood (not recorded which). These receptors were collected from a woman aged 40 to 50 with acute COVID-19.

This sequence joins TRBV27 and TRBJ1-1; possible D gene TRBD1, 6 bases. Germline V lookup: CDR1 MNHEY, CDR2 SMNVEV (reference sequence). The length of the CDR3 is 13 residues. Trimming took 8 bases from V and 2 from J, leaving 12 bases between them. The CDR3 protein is CASGDRSNTEAFF. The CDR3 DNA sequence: TGTGCCAGCGGCGACAGGTCTAACACTGAAGCTTTCTTT.

The CDR3 DNA reads as TGTGCCAGTAGTACCGTCCCGGGACAGGGGGCTGGGCAGCCCCAGCATTTT. This translates into CASSTVPGQGAGQPQHF. V gene TRBV19 combines with J gene TRBJ1-5; TRBD1 aligns across 12 bases. Germline V gene sequence: CDR1 LNHDA, CDR2 SQIVND (reference sequence). V lost 4 bases to trimming and J lost 7 bases; unmatched junction nucleotides: 11. This CDR3 has 17 amino acids.

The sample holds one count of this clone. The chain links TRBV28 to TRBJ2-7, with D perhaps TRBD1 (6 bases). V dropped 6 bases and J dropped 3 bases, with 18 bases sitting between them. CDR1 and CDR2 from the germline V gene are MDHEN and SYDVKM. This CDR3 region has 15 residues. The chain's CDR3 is CASSSGTSKYYEQYV. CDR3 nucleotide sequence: TGTGCCAGCAGCTCCGGGACAAGTAAATACTACGAGCAGTACGTC.

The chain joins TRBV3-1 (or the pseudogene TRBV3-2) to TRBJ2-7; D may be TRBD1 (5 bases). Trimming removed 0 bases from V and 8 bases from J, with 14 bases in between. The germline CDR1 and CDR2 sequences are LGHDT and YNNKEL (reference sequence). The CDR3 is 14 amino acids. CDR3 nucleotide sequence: TGTGCCAGCAGCCAAGACCCCTTGACAGCTAAGCAGTACGTC. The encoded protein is CASSQDPLTAKQYV.

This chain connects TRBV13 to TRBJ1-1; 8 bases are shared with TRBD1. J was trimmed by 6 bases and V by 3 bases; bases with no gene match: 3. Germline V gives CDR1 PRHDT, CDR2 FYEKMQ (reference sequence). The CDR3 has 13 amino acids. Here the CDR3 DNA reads TGTGCCAGCAGCTTTCAGGGGGCTGCTGAAGCTTTCTTT. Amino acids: CASSFQGAAEAFF.

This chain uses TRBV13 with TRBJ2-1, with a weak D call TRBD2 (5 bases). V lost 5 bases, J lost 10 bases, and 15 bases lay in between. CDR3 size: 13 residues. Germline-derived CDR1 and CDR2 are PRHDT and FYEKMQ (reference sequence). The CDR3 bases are TGTGCCAGCAGCCGCCGGGGTTCCGGGGAGCAGTTCTTC. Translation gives CASSRRGSGEQFF.

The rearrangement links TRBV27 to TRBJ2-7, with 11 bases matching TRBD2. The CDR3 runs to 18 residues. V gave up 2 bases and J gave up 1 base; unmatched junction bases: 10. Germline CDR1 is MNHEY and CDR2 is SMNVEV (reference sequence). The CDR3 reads CASSLKPTGLAVSYEQYF. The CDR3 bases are TGTGCCAGCAGTTTAAAACCAACGGGACTAGCGGTTTCCTACGAGCAGTACTTC.

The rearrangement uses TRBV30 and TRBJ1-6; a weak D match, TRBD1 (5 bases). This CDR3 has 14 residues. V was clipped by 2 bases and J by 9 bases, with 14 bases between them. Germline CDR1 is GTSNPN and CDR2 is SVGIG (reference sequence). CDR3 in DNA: TGTGCCTGGAGTAGGGGTTCTCAGAGTTCACCCCTCCACTTT. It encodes CAWSRGSQSSPLHF.

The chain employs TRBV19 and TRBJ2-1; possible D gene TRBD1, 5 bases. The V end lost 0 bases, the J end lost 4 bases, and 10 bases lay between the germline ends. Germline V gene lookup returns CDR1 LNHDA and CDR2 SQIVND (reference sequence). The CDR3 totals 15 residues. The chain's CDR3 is CASSIDTGRYNEQFF. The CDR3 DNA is TGTGCCAGTAGTATAGACACAGGTCGGTACAATGAGCAGTTCTTC.

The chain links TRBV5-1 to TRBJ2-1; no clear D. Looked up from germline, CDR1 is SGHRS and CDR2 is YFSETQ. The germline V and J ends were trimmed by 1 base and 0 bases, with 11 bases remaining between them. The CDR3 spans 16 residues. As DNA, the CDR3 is TGCGCCAGCAGCTTGACCCTGAGTAGCTCCTACAATGAGCAGTTCTTC. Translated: CASSLTLSSSYNEQFF.

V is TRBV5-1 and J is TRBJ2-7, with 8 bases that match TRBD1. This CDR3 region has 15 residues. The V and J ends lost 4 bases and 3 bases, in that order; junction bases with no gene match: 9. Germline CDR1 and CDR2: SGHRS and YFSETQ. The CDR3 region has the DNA TGCGCCAGCAGCCCCCGACAGGGGAATCACTACGAGCAGTACTTC. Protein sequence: CASSPRQGNHYEQYF.

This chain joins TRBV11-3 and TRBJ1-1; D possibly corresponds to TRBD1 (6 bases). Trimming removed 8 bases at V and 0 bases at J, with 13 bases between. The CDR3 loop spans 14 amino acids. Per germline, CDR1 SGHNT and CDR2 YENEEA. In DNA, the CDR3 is TGTGCCAGCTCAATAGGACAGATGAACACTGAAGCTTTCTTT. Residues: CASSIGQMNTEAFF. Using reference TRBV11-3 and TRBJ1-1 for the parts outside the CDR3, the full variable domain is EAGVVQSPRYKIIEKKQPVAFWCNPISGHNTLYWYLQNLGQGPELLIRYENEEAVDDSQLPKDRFSAERLKGVDSTLKIQPAELGDSAVYLCASSIGQMNTEAFFGQGTRLTVV.

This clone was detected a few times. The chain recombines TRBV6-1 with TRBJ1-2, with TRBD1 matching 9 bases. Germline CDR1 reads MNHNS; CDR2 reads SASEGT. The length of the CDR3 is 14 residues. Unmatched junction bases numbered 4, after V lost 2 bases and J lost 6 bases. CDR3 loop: CASSEPQGAHGYTF. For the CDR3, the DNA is TGTGCCAGCAGTGAACCACAGGGGGCGCATGGCTACACCTTC.

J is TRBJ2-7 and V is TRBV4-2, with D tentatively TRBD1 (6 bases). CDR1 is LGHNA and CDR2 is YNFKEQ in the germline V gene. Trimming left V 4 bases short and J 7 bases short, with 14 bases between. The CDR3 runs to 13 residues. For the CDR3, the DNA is TGTGCCAGCAGCCCTCGGCAGGGGACAGAGCAGTACTTC. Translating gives CASSPRQGTEQYF.

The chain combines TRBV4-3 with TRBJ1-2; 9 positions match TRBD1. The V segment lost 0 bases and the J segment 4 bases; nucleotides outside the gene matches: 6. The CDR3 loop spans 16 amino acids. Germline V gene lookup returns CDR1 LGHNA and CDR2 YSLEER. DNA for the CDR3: TGCGCCAGCAGCCAAGATCGCGACAGGGGGATCTATGGCTACACCTTC. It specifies CASSQDRDRGIYGYTF.

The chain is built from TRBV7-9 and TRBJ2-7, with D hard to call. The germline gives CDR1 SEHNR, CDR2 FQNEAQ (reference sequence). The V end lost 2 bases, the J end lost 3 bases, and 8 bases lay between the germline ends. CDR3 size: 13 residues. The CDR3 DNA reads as TGTGCCAGCAGCTTATACCAGGACTACGAGCAGTACGTC. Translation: CASSLYQDYEQYV.

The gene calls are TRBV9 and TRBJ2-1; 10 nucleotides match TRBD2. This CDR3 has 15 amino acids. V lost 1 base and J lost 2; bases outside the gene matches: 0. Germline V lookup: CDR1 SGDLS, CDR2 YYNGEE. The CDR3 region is CASSVLAGAYNEQFF. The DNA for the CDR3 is TGTGCCAGCAGCGTACTAGCGGGGGCCTACAATGAGCAGTTCTTC.

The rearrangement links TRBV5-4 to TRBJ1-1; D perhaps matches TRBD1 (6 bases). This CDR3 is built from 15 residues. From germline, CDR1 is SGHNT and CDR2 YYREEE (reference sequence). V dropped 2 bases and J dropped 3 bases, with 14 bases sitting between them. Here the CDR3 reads CASSFAGVGHTEAFF. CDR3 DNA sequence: TGTGCCAGCAGCTTCGCAGGGGTGGGACACACTGAAGCTTTCTTT. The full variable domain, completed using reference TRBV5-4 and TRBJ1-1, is ETGVTQSPTHLIKTRGQQVTLRCSSQSGHNTVSWYQQALGQGPQFIFQYYREEENGRGNFPPRFSGLQFPNYSSELNVNALELDDSALYLCASSFAGVGHTEAFFGQGTRLTVV.

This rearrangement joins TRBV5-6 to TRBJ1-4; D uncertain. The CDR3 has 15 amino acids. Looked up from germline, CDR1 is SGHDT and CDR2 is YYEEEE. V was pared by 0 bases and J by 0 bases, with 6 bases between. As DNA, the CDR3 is TGTGCCAGCAGCTTGGTAACTGCAACTAATGAAAAACTGTTTTTT. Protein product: CASSLVTATNEKLFF. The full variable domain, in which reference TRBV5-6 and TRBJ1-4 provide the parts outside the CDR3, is DAGVTQSPTHLIKTRGQQVTLRCSPKSGHDTVSWYQQALGQGPQFIFQYYEEEERQRGNFPDRFSGHQFPNYSSELNVNALLLGDSALYLCASSLVTATNEKLFFGSGTQLSVL.

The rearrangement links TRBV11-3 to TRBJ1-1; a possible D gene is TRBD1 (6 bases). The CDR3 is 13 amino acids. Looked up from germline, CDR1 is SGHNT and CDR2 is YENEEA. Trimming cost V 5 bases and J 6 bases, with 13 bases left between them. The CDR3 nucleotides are TGTGCCAGCAGCCGAACAGGGACCCCTGAAGCTTTCTTT. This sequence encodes CASSRTGTPEAFF.

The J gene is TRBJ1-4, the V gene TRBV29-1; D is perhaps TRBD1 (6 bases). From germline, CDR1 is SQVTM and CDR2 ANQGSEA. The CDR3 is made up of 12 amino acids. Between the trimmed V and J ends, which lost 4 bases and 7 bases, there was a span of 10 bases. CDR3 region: CSVGTVGEKLFF. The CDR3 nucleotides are TGCAGCGTTGGGACAGTAGGTGAAAAACTGTTTTTT.

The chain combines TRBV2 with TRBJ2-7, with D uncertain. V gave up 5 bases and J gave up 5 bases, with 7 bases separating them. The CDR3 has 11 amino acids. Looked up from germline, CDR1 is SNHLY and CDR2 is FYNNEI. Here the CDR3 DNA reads TGTGCCAGCAGTCCCTATGACGAGCAGTACGTC. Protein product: CASSPYDEQYV.

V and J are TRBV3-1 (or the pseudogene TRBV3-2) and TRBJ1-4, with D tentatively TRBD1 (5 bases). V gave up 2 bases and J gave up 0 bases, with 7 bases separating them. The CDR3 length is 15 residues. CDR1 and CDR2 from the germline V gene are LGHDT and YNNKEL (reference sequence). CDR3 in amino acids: CASSQTGSTNEKLFF. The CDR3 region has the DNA TGTGCCAGCAGCCAAACAGGATCAACTAATGAAAAACTGTTTTTT.

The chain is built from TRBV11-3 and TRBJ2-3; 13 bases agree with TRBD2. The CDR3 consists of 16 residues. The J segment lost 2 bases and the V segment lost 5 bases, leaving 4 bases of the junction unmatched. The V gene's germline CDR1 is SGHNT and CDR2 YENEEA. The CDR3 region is CASSPGLAGSTDTQYF. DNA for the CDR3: TGTGCCAGCAGCCCGGGACTAGCGGGGTCCACAGATACGCAGTATTTT. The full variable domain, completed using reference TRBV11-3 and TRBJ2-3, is EAGVVQSPRYKIIEKKQPVAFWCNPISGHNTLYWYLQNLGQGPELLIRYENEEAVDDSQLPKDRFSAERLKGVDSTLKIQPAELGDSAVYLCASSPGLAGSTDTQYFGPGTRLTVL.

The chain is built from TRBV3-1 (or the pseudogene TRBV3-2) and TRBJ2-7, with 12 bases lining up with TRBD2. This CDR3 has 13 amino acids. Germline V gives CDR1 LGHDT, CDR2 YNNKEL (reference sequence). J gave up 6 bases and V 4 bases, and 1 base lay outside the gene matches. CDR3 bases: TGTGCCAGCAGCCTGGGACTAGCGGGCGAGCAGTACTTC. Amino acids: CASSLGLAGEQYF.

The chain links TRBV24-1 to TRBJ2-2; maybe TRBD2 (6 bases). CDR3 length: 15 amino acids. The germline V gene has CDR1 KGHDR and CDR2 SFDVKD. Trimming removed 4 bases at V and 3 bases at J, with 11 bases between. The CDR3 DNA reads TGTGCCACCAGTGACCAAGAGCGGGACACCGGGGAGCTGTTTTTT. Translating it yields CATSDQERDTGELFF.

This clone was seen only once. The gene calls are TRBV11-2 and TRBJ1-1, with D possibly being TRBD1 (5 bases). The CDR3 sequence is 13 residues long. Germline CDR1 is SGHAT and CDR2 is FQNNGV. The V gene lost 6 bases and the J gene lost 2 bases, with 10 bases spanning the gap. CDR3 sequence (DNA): TGTGCCAGCAGGGCTACAGGAAACACTGAAGCTTTCTTT. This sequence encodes CASRATGNTEAFF. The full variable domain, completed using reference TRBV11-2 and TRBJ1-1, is EAGVAQSPRYKIIEKRQSVAFWCNPISGHATLYWYQQILGQGPKLLIQFQNNGVVDDSQLPKDRFSAERLKGVDSTLKIQPAKLEDSAVYLCASRATGNTEAFFGQGTRLTVV.

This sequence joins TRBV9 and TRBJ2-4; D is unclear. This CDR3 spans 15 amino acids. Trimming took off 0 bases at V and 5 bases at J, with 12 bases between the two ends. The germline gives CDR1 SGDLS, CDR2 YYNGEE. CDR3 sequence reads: CASSVDAHRENIQYF. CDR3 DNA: TGTGCCAGCAGCGTAGACGCCCATCGGGAAAACATTCAGTACTTC.

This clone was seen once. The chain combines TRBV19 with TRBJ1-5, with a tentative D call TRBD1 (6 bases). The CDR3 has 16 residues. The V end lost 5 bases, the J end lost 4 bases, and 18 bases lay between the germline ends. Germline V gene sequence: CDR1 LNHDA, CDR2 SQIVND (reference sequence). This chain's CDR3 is CASSQGRMNGNQPQHF. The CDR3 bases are TGTGCCAGTAGTCAGGGGCGTATGAACGGGAATCAGCCCCAGCATTTT.

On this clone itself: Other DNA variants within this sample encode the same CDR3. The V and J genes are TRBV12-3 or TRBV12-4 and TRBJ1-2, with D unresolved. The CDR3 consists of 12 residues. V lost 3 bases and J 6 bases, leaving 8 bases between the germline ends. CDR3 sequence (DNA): TGTGCCAGCAGTTTTGCTGGAGATGGCTACACCTTC. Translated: CASSFAGDGYTF.